Each of the 17 T cell receptor beta chains below was sequenced from the same sample in a study of graft-versus-host responses after intestinal transplantation (dated by TCRdb to about 2021). The label giving this sample's time point can be read as: cells obtained before transplantation from donor or recipient. These receptors are not linked to any known antigen. Libraries were built with the immunoSEQ multiplex PCR assay. TCRdb took over this immuneACCESS table, retaining in-frame rearrangements with V and J assigned. Such tables are incomplete; in checked studies, under half of the missing clones stem from an unresolved V gene, and the remainder is unexplained. The sample yields about 48,000 clones; 85% to 95% were counted once. The ten largest clones represent about 2.5% of the sample. This sample comprised unstimulated CD4+ T cells sorted from spleen or lymph node cells, obtained before transplant. These receptors all come from a human donor who was the organ donor for an intestinal transplant.

The CDR3 loop reads CASSVDSSSITGELFF. DNA of the CDR3: TGTGCCAGCAGCGTAGATTCCAGTTCTATTACCGGGGAGCTGTTTTTT. The genes are TRBV9 and TRBJ2-2; D uncertain. Germline CDR1 and CDR2: SGDLS and YYNGEE. The CDR3 is 16 residues long. The V and J ends lost 0 bases and 5 bases respectively, with 14 bases between them. The full variable domain, in which reference TRBV9 and TRBJ2-2 provide the parts outside the CDR3, is DSGVTQTPKHLITATGQRVTLRCSPRSGDLSVYWYQQSLDQGLQFLIQYYNGEERAKGNILERFSAQQFPDLHSELNLSSLELGDSALYFCASSVDSSSITGELFFGEGSRLTVL.

This clone appeared once. V gene TRBV28 combines with J gene TRBJ2-7, with 10 bases matching TRBD1. Losses at the gene ends were 5 bases for V and 6 bases for J; bases not matched to a gene: 4. CDR1 is MDHEN and CDR2 is SYDVKM in the germline V gene. This CDR3 has 13 residues. The CDR3 is CASSRQGAGEQYF. For the CDR3, the DNA is TGTGCCAGCAGTAGACAGGGGGCAGGCGAGCAGTACTTC.

V usage is TRBV5-1 and J usage is TRBJ2-3, with 11 positions matching TRBD2. Trimming removed 0 bases from V and 2 bases from J; junction bases left unmatched: 8. Germline-derived CDR1 and CDR2 are SGHRS and YFSETQ. CDR3 length: 18 amino acids. Written as DNA, the CDR3 is TGCGCCAGCAGCTTGGGGCTAGCGGGAGGAAGGTTCACAGATACGCAGTATTTT. As protein: CASSLGLAGGRFTDTQYF.

The J gene is TRBJ1-2, the V gene TRBV27; D is uncertain. V lost 5 bases, J lost 7 bases, and 14 bases lay in between. Germline loops: CDR1 MNHEY, CDR2 SMNVEV (reference sequence). CDR3 length: 13 amino acids. The CDR3 DNA reads TGTGCCAGCAGTCCCCTTAAGGAGGGTGGCTACACCTTC. Translation gives CASSPLKEGGYTF.

V is TRBV29-1 and J is TRBJ1-1; the match to TRBD1 covers 7 bases. J gave up 3 bases and V 5 bases, and 9 bases lay outside the gene matches. The CDR3 covers 14 residues. Germline V gene data show CDR1 as SQVTM and CDR2 as ANQGSEA. The CDR3 region has the DNA TGCAGCGTTCTATCGACAGGGTCGGACACTGAAGCTTTCTTT. It specifies CSVLSTGSDTEAFF.

The rearrangement uses TRBV15 and TRBJ2-7; D is ambiguous. Germline CDR1 reads LNHNV; CDR2 reads YYDKDF (reference sequence). The V gene lost 3 bases and the J gene lost 3 bases, with 6 bases spanning the gap. This CDR3 is built from 12 residues. The CDR3 nucleotides read TGTGCCACCAGCAGTGAAAGCTACGAGCAGTACTTC. Translated: CATSSESYEQYF.

V gene TRBV19 combines with J gene TRBJ2-7; D unresolved. This CDR3 is built from 13 residues. Germline CDR1 LNHDA, CDR2 SQIVND (reference sequence). Trimming took 3 bases from V and 0 from J, leaving 6 bases between them. The CDR3 protein is CASSIKSSYEQYF. CDR3 DNA: TGTGCCAGTAGTATCAAGAGCTCCTACGAGCAGTACTTC.

This clone was seen a single time. CDR3: CASSYWNDRLLAFNSPLHF. For the CDR3, the DNA is TGTGCCAGCAGTTACTGGAACGACAGGCTTTTAGCTTTTAATTCACCCCTCCACTTT. V gene TRBV6-8 combines with J gene TRBJ1-6, with D perhaps TRBD1 (6 bases). The CDR3 sequence is 19 residues long. Deletions cut 1 base from V and 6 bases from J, with 22 bases between. The germline V gene has CDR1 MNHGY and CDR2 SAAAGT.

The rearrangement uses TRBV4-2 and TRBJ2-3; TRBD2 matches 11 bases. The CDR3 length is 19 residues. V dropped 4 bases and J dropped 2; count of bases not matched to a gene: 14. CDR1 is LGHNA and CDR2 is YNFKEQ in the germline V gene. CDR3 DNA sequence: TGTGCCAGCAGCCGATCGACAAGGACTAGCGGGTTTTCCACAGATACGCAGTATTTT. Protein sequence: CASSRSTRTSGFSTDTQYF.

This chain uses TRBV6-5 with TRBJ2-7; D call uncertain. The CDR3 runs 14 residues. V dropped 6 bases and J dropped 7 bases, with 19 bases sitting between them. CDR1 MNHEY and CDR2 SVGAGI come from the germline V gene. CDR3 amino acids: CASSLVQFVQEQYF. CDR3 in DNA: TGTGCCAGCAGCCTAGTACAGTTTGTGCAAGAGCAGTACTTC.

There are a few counts of this clone. V gene TRBV6-5 combines with J gene TRBJ2-2; 9 bases are shared with TRBD2. The CDR3 runs 16 residues. CDR1 MNHEY and CDR2 SVGAGI come from the germline V gene. With V trimmed by 1 base and J by 4 bases, 4 bases remained unmatched. The CDR3 sequence: CASSYLLAGITGELFF. In nucleotides, the CDR3 is TGTGCCAGCAGTTACTTGCTAGCGGGGATCACCGGGGAGCTGTTTTTT.

V gene TRBV7-8 combines with J gene TRBJ2-5; 8 bases agree with TRBD1. CDR1 SGHVS and CDR2 FQNEAQ come from the germline V gene. This CDR3 is 16 amino acids long. V gave up 1 base and J gave up 3 bases; unmatched junction bases: 7. The CDR3 DNA reads as TGTGCCAGCAGCTTAGTCCCAATGACAGGGGAAGAGACCCAGTACTTC. Amino acids: CASSLVPMTGEETQYF.

The V and J genes are TRBV19 and TRBJ2-4, with 12 bases identical to TRBD2. CDR1 and CDR2 from the germline V gene are LNHDA and SQIVND (reference sequence). The CDR3 contains 15 residues. V dropped 4 bases and J dropped 8; count of bases not matched to a gene: 6. CDR3 sequence (DNA): TGTGCCAGTAGTAAGACTAGCGGGAGTGGGGACATTCAGTACTTC. Its protein product is CASSKTSGSGDIQYF.

The genes are TRBV6-5 and TRBJ1-1; 7 bases are a match to TRBD1. CDR1 is MNHEY and CDR2 is SVGAGI in the germline V gene. Losses at the gene ends were 7 bases for V and 2 bases for J; bases not matched to a gene: 4. This CDR3 spans 13 amino acids. CDR3 region: CASNRGENTEAFF. DNA of the CDR3: TGTGCCAGCAACAGGGGCGAAAACACTGAAGCTTTCTTT.

This clone was recorded once. CDR3: CASRGPRGTQGRETQYF. The DNA of the CDR3 is TGTGCCAGCAGAGGCCCACGGGGCACTCAGGGTAGGGAGACCCAGTACTTC. This chain joins TRBV28 and TRBJ2-5; possibly TRBD1 or TRBD2 for D (5 bases each). V was pared by 6 bases and J by 5 bases, with 25 bases between. The CDR3 is 17 residues long. From germline, CDR1 is MDHEN and CDR2 SYDVKM. Based on the CDR3 plus reference TRBV28 and TRBJ2-5, the full variable domain is DVKVTQSSRYLVKRTGEKVFLECVQDMDHENMFWYRQDPGLGLRLIYFSYDVKMKEKGDIPEGYSVSREKKERFSLILESASTNQTSMYLCASRGPRGTQGRETQYFGPGTRLLVL.

The rearrangement uses TRBV19 and TRBJ2-1; D unclear. The germline V and J ends were trimmed by 5 bases and 4 bases, with 6 bases remaining between them. CDR1 LNHDA and CDR2 SQIVND come from the germline V gene (reference sequence). The length of the CDR3 is 12 residues. The CDR3 coding sequence is TGTGCCAGTAGTTCCCGGTACAATGAGCAGTTCTTC. It yields the protein CASSSRYNEQFF.

This clone has only one observation. This CDR3 is also generated by other DNA sequences in the sample. The chain joins TRBV30 to TRBJ1-2, with 7 bases aligning to TRBD1. J gave up 8 bases and V 0 bases, and 0 bases lay outside the gene matches. The CDR3 loop spans 11 amino acids. Germline lookup yields CDR1 GTSNPN and CDR2 SVGIG (reference sequence). CDR3 sequence: CAWSVGGGYTF. CDR3 nucleotides: TGTGCCTGGAGTGTAGGGGGCGGCTACACCTTC.